What follows are 18 T cell receptor beta chains derived from one specimen sequenced in a study of regulatory T cells in long-lasting Graves disease. CDR3-region Arm-PCR and iRepertoire HTBI primers produced the TCR beta libraries. TCRdb passed the multiplex PCR reads through MiXCR, listing each CDR3 protein once. This sample has 250,000 to 300,000 distinct CDR3 sequences, with 22% found just once. This sample's time point: persistent/refractory GD, antithyroid drugs over 5 years with positive TRAb. RNA isolated from PBMCs was used to make the TCR library. The sequencing used peripheral blood mononuclear cells (PBMCs), collected when the disease was refractory, from a patient treated with antithyroid drugs. These TCRs come from a female donor with Graves disease.

This clonotype was observed at least ten times. This chain connects TRBV2 to TRBJ2-7; TRBD1 matches 8 bases. The CDR3 runs to 15 residues. Germline-derived CDR1 and CDR2 are SNHLY and FYNNEI. Trimming cost V 4 bases and J 1 base; bases outside gene matches: 6. In DNA form, the CDR3 reads TGTGCCAGCAGTGTTGGGACAGGAGGGTCCTACGAGCAGTACTTC. It specifies CASSVGTGGSYEQYF.

Ten or more counts support this clonotype. This rearrangement joins TRBV28 to TRBJ1-2; D is unclear. The CDR3 is made up of 13 amino acids. Germline-derived CDR1 and CDR2 are MDHEN and SYDVKM. V dropped 10 bases and J dropped 11 bases, with 23 bases sitting between them. The CDR3 nucleotides are TGTGCCATCAGGAACCGGTCCCGACCCCTTTACACCTTC. It encodes CAIRNRSRPLYTF.

This clonotype was observed a few times. The J gene is TRBJ2-2, the V gene TRBV6-2 or TRBV6-3; TRBD1 might be the D (6 bases). The ends were cut back, 7 bases at V and 0 bases at J, with 12 bases in the middle. Per germline, CDR1 MNHEY and CDR2 SVGEGT. The CDR3 length is 15 residues. CDR3 loop: CASNLQGTNTGELFF. Written as DNA, the CDR3 is TGTGCCAGCAACCTACAGGGAACGAACACCGGGGAGCTGTTTTTT.

This clonotype has a handful of counts. The chain joins TRBV2 to TRBJ2-7; 7 nucleotides align to TRBD1. The CDR3 runs to 16 residues. Per the germline V gene, CDR1 is SNHLY and CDR2 is FYNNEI. V gave up 2 bases and J gave up 4 bases; unmatched junction bases: 11. In DNA form, the CDR3 reads TGTGCCAGCAGTGAAATTACGGGGACAGCCCAATACGAGCAGTACTTC. The encoded protein is CASSEITGTAQYEQYF.

In DNA form, the CDR3 reads TGTGCCAGCGGGTCGCGCTCTGGGGCCAACGTCCTGACTTTC. Translating it yields CASGSRSGANVLTF. The V gene is TRBV7-9, the J gene TRBJ2-6, with no clear D. Germline-derived CDR1 and CDR2 are SEHNR and FQNEAQ (reference sequence). The CDR3 totals 14 residues. Trimming left V 8 bases short and J 0 bases short, with 8 bases between. The full variable domain, with the rest looked up from reference TRBV7-9 and TRBJ2-6, is DTGVSQNPRHKITKRGQNVTFRCDPISEHNRLYWYRQTLGQGPEFLTYFQNEAQLEKSRLLSDRFSAERPKGSFSTLEIQRTEQGDSAMYLCASGSRSGANVLTFGAGSRLTVL.

Only a few counts were recorded for this clonotype. The chain combines TRBV20-1 with TRBJ2-7, with D maybe TRBD1 (6 bases). Germline lookup yields CDR1 DFQATT and CDR2 SNEGSKA (reference sequence). V lost 3 bases to trimming and J lost 5 bases, with 20 bases between them. The CDR3 totals 15 residues. The CDR3 here is CSARGAGAGSNEQYF. In nucleotides, the CDR3 is TGCAGTGCTAGGGGGGCAGGGGCAGGTAGCAACGAGCAGTACTTC.

This chain links TRBV29-1 with TRBJ1-1; the D gene is possibly TRBD1 (5 bases). Trimming shortened V by 7 bases and J by 6 bases, and 12 bases separated the two germline ends. The V gene's germline CDR1 is SQVTM and CDR2 ANQGSEA. This CDR3 is 11 amino acids long. In DNA form, the CDR3 reads TGCAGCGCCGGGGGGGGTCCTGAAGCTTTCTTT. This sequence encodes CSAGGGPEAFF.

This clonotype was found many times. V gene TRBV4-2 combines with J gene TRBJ1-5; D call uncertain. This CDR3 contains 15 residues. CDR1 and CDR2 (germline): LGHNA, YNFKEQ. V was pared by 0 bases and J by 7 bases, with 13 bases between. CDR3 in amino acids: CASSQDEGSIQPQHF. The CDR3 region has the DNA TGTGCCAGCAGCCAAGATGAGGGCAGTATCCAGCCCCAGCATTTT.

Comment on this clonotype: With only one base between it and a far larger clone, this is likely a read error. Because the CDR3 is missing its conserved closing phenylalanine or tryptophan, this is likely a read error. The genes are TRBV9 and TRBJ2-5; D is undetermined. This CDR3 region has 13 residues. The germline V gene has CDR1 SGDLS and CDR2 YYNGEE. V lost 4 bases, J lost 0 bases, and 7 bases lay in between. For the CDR3, the DNA is TGTGCCAGCAGCTCCCAGTACCAAGAGACCCAGTACCTC. It encodes CASSSQYQETQYL.

The CDR3 DNA reads as TGTGCCACCATGACGGACTCTGGGGCCAACGTCCTGACTTTC. As protein: CATMTDSGANVLTF. The chain combines TRBV7-9 with TRBJ2-6, with unresolved D. Germline CDR1 is SEHNR and CDR2 is FQNEAQ (reference sequence). Trimming took off 10 bases at V and 0 bases at J, with 10 bases between the two ends. The CDR3 extends over 14 amino acids.

This clonotype was observed many times. The J gene is TRBJ2-5, the V gene TRBV18; D is undetermined. V was clipped by 2 bases and J by 3 bases, with 7 bases between them. CDR1 KGHSH and CDR2 LQKENI come from the germline V gene. CDR3 size: 13 residues. The CDR3 nucleotides are TGTGCCAGCTCACCAAGGCAGGAAGAGACCCAGTACTTC. The encoded protein is CASSPRQEETQYF.

CDR3 region: CAISGQGLNTEAFF. The CDR3 DNA reads as TGTGCCATCAGTGGGCAGGGCTTGAACACTGAAGCTTTCTTT. The chain recombines TRBV10-3 with TRBJ1-1; D perhaps matches TRBD1 (5 bases). This CDR3 has 14 residues. In germline, CDR1 is ENHRY, CDR2 SYGVKD. V was trimmed by 4 bases and J by 0 bases, leaving 9 bases between them.

This clonotype was counted between two and nine times. This chain links TRBV5-1 with TRBJ2-3; D not resolved. The V end was cut by 1 base, the J end by 4 bases, with 4 bases between. Germline loops: CDR1 SGHRS, CDR2 YFSETQ. The CDR3 runs to 12 residues. CDR3 protein: CASSLIADTQYF. The CDR3 bases are TGCGCCAGCAGCTTGATAGCAGATACGCAGTATTTT.

This clonotype was seen a few times. V usage is TRBV9 and J usage is TRBJ1-4; 8 bases are a match to TRBD1. V dropped 4 bases and J dropped 4; count of bases not matched to a gene: 9. The CDR3 totals 16 residues. Germline V gene lookup returns CDR1 SGDLS and CDR2 YYNGEE. The CDR3 spells CASSSMETGVNEKLFF. The CDR3 DNA follows: TGTGCCAGCAGCTCCATGGAGACAGGGGTTAATGAAAAACTGTTTTTT.

V is TRBV3-1 and J is TRBJ2-6; the match to TRBD1 covers 9 bases. There are 14 residues in the CDR3. With 3 bases clipped from V and 11 bases from J, the junction kept 5 bases outside the gene matches. CDR1 and CDR2 (germline): LGHDT, YNNKEL (reference sequence). The CDR3 sequence: CASSQNRGRDVLTF. In DNA, the CDR3 is TGTGCCAGCAGCCAGAACAGGGGGCGTGACGTCCTGACTTTC.

This clonotype has a count of ten or more. The V call is TRBV27, the J call TRBJ2-7, with TRBD2 matching over 8 bases. The germline V gene encodes CDR1 MNHEY and CDR2 SMNVEV (reference sequence). The V and J ends lost 8 bases and 1 base, in that order; junction bases with no gene match: 22. The CDR3 is made up of 19 amino acids. The CDR3 region has the DNA TGTGCCAGCTCCTTCTGGCCTAGCGGAGCGGGAGACCTATCCTACGAGCAGTACTTC. It yields the protein CASSFWPSGAGDLSYEQYF.

The gene calls are TRBV3-2 and TRBJ1-1; the D call in the table, TRBD1, was not verified against the DNA. TRBV3-2 is a recognized pseudogene. The CDR3 covers 18 residues. The CDR3 DNA sequence: TGTGCCAGCAGCAGGATTTCGGGACAGGCTTTCATGAACACTGAAGCTTTCTTT. It translates to CASSRISGQAFMNTEAFF.

Concerning this clonotype itself: A much larger clone lies a single base off, so this may be a read error. This chain connects TRBV20-1 to TRBJ2-5; D remains ambiguous. This CDR3 contains 14 residues. In germline, CDR1 is DFQATT, CDR2 SNEGSKA (reference sequence). The CDR3, as DNA: TGCAGTGCTCCTCCCAGAGGAACTGTCGAGACCCGGTACTTC. Protein product: CSAPPRGTVETRYF.